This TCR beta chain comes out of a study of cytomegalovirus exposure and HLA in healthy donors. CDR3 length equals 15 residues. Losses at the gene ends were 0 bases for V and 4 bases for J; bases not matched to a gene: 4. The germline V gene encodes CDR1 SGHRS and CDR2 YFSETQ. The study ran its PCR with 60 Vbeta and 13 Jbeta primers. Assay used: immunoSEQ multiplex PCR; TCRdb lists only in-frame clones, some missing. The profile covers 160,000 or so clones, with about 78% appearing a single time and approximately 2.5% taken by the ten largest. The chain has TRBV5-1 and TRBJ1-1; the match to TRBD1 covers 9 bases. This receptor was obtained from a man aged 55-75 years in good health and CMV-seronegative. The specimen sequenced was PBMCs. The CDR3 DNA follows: TGCGCCAGCAGCTTGGCGGGACAGGGAGGCACTGAAGCTTTCTTT. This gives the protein CASSLAGQGGTEAFF. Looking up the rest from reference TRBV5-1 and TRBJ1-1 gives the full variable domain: KAGVTQTPRYLIKTRGQQVTLSCSPISGHRSVSWYQQTPGQGLQFLFEYFSETQRNKGNFPGRFSGRQFSNSRSEMNVSTLELGDSALYLCASSLAGQGGTEAFFGQGTRLTVV.